One sample yielded the 10 T cell receptor beta chains listed below, sequenced in a study of blood T cell repertoires in COVID-19. The assay was immunoSEQ multiplex PCR, and TCRdb's table has in-frame clones only and misses some. In the table there are almost 80,000 clones, over 75% of which are singletons. The sequenced material came from peripheral blood. The receptors shown here come from a woman of 80 years or more with acute or convalescent COVID-19.

The chain combines TRBV3-1 (or the pseudogene TRBV3-2) with TRBJ2-6, with D perhaps matching TRBD1 (6 bases). This CDR3 contains 22 residues. The V gene's germline CDR1 is LGHDT and CDR2 YNNKEL (reference sequence). The V end was cut by 0 bases, the J end by 5 bases, with 29 bases between. The CDR3 sequence: CASSQEYPTPQGAGVRANVLTF. For the CDR3, the DNA is TGTGCCAGCAGCCAAGAATACCCGACCCCACAGGGAGCTGGAGTTAGGGCCAACGTCCTGACTTTC.

This clone was detected once. V gene TRBV6-1 combines with J gene TRBJ1-2, with D uncertain. CDR3 length equals 14 residues. The ends were cut back, 2 bases at V and 2 bases at J, with 9 bases in the middle. Germline-derived CDR1 and CDR2 are MNHNS and SASEGT. As DNA, the CDR3 is TGTGCCAGCAGTGAAATTGGTCGGAACTATGGCTACACCTTC. Translated: CASSEIGRNYGYTF.

The rearrangement uses TRBV24-1 and TRBJ2-3, with 10 bases fitting TRBD2. CDR1 is KGHDR and CDR2 is SFDVKD in the germline V gene. The V and J ends lost 4 bases and 4 bases, in that order; junction bases with no gene match: 7. The CDR3 contains 16 residues. The CDR3 protein is CATSDQSTSGADTQYF. For the CDR3, the DNA is TGTGCCACCAGTGACCAAAGTACTAGCGGGGCAGATACGCAGTATTTT.

J is TRBJ1-6 and V is TRBV9; 7 positions match TRBD1. This CDR3 region has 15 residues. CDR1 and CDR2 from the germline V gene are SGDLS and YYNGEE. Trimming cost V 3 bases and J 7 bases; bases outside gene matches: 7. The CDR3 is CASSGLGGWNSPLHF. The CDR3 DNA follows: TGTGCCAGCAGCGGGTTAGGGGGCTGGAATTCACCCCTCCACTTT.

J is TRBJ2-5 and V is TRBV7-3, with TRBD2 matching over 11 bases. There are 15 residues in the CDR3. In germline, CDR1 is SGHTA, CDR2 FQGTGA. The V and J ends lost 6 bases and 4 bases, in that order; junction bases with no gene match: 7. In nucleotides, the CDR3 is TGTGCCAGCAGTCCGACCGGGACTAGCGGAGAGACCCAGTACTTC. Protein: CASSPTGTSGETQYF.

The gene calls are TRBV3-1 (or the pseudogene TRBV3-2) and TRBJ1-1, with TRBD1 matching over 7 bases. The CDR3 consists of 13 residues. Germline CDR1 is LGHDT and CDR2 is YNNKEL (reference sequence). V dropped 1 base and J dropped 8; count of bases not matched to a gene: 4. Here the CDR3 reads CASSQVRQGEAFF. DNA for the CDR3: TGTGCCAGCAGCCAAGTTCGACAGGGAGAAGCTTTCTTT.

The CDR3 spells CASSKTGARGEKLFF. The CDR3 bases are TGTGCCAGCAGCAAGACAGGGGCGAGAGGTGAAAAACTGTTTTTT. V usage is TRBV28 and J usage is TRBJ1-4; 8 nucleotides align to TRBD1. This CDR3 has 15 residues. V lost 6 bases and J lost 7; bases outside the gene matches: 10. CDR1 is MDHEN, CDR2 SYDVKM, per germline.

CDR3 loop: CASSLAGGNTGELFF. The CDR3, as DNA: TGTGCCAGCAGCTTAGCGGGGGGCAACACCGGGGAGCTGTTTTTT. This sequence joins TRBV7-3 and TRBJ2-2; 8 bases line up with TRBD2. The CDR3 loop spans 15 amino acids. Unmatched junction bases numbered 1, after V lost 2 bases and J lost 2 bases. Germline loops: CDR1 SGHTA, CDR2 FQGTGA.

This clone was observed a handful of times. The chain joins TRBV2 to TRBJ1-6; D is undetermined. This CDR3 contains 12 residues. CDR1 is SNHLY and CDR2 is FYNNEI in the germline V gene. Trimming took off 5 bases at V and 9 bases at J, with 8 bases between the two ends. CDR3 sequence (DNA): TGTGCCAGCAGTTACACGTCTTCACCCCTCCACTTT. It specifies CASSYTSSPLHF.

This clone was observed a handful of times. The genes are TRBV28 and TRBJ1-3; the D gene is possibly TRBD1 (6 bases). V was shortened by 6 bases and J by 4 bases, with 13 bases between the two germline ends. The CDR3 is made up of 14 amino acids. CDR1 is MDHEN, CDR2 SYDVKM, per germline. The CDR3 loop reads CASSLQGSGNTIYF. The CDR3 bases are TGTGCCAGCAGCCTACAGGGATCCGGAAACACCATATATTTT.